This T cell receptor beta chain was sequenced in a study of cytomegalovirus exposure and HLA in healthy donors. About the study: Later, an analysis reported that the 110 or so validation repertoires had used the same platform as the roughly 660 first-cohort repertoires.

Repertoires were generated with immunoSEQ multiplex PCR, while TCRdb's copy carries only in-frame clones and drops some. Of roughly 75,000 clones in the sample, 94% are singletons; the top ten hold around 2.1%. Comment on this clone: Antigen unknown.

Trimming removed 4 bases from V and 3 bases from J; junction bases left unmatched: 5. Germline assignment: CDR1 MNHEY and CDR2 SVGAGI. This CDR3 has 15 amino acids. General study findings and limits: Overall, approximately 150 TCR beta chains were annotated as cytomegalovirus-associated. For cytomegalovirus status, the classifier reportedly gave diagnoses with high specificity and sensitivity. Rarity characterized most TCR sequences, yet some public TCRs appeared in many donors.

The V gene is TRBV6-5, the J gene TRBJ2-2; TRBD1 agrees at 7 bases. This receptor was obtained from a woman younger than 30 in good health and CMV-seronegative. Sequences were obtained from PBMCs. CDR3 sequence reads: CASSSDRVYTGELFF. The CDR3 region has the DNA TGTGCCAGCAGTTCCGACAGGGTATACACCGGGGAGCTGTTTTTT.